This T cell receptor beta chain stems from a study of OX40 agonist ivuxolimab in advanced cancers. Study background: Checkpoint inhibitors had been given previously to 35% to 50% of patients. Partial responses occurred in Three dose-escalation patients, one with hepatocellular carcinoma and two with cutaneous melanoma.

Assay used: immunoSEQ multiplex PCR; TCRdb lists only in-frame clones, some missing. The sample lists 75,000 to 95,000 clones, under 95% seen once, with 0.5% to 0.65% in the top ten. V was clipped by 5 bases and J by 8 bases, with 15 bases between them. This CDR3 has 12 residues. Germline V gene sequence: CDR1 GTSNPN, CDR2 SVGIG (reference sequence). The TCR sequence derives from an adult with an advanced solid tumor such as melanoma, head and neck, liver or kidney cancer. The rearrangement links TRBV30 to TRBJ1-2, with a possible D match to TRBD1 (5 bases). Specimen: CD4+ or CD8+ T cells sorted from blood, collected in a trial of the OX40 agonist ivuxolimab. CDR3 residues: CAWGSEKGGYTF. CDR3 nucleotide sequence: TGTGCCTGGGGGTCCGAGAAGGGGGGCTACACCTTC.